This entry is about one T cell receptor beta chain. Its antigen is unknown. Deletions cut 6 bases from V and 3 bases from J, with 24 bases between. The CDR3 has 18 amino acids. TCR beta rearrangements were amplified from peripheral blood genomic DNA. Rearranged V-D-J TRB sequences were amplified with a mixed TRB-A/B primer pool. One entry per CDR3 protein results from TCRdb running MiXCR on the multiplex PCR reads. The data contain about 9,800 distinct CDR3 sequences, 30% to 45% of them seen just once; the ten biggest clones take up 8% to 10%. This sample stems from a study of T cell repertoires in aging, cancer and after chemotherapy. Background on the study: Approximately 9.6 million TCR reads were in the whole dataset. The study's findings and limits: Median generation probability rose over the chemotherapy interval in each cancer cohort, suggesting rebound thymic output.

The sequenced sample consisted of blood. The chain employs TRBV12-3 or TRBV12-4 and TRBJ2-4; D may be TRBD1 or TRBD2 (5 bases each). This TCR derives from a human donor in good health. CDR3 in DNA: TGTGCCAGCAGCCTAAACGGGACCCCCGGAGATGGCAAAAACATTCAGTACTTC. Translation: CASSLNGTPGDGKNIQYF.